Presented here are 23 T cell receptor beta chains from one specimen sequenced in a study of regulatory T cells in long-lasting Graves disease. With iRepertoire HTBI primers and Arm-PCR of CDR3 regions, TCR beta libraries were built. TCRdb re-derived calls from the multiplex PCR reads in MiXCR, one entry per CDR3 protein. The sample has roughly 260,000 distinct CDR3 sequences, 15% to 20% seen once. Noted time point: newly diagnosed GD, antithyroid drugs for less than 3 months. The TCR library was made from RNA extracted from PBMCs. The data were also submitted as part of a second study, on T cells in Graves' hyperthyroidism and ophthalmopathy.

The sample in question was peripheral blood mononuclear cells (PBMCs), obtained at new diagnosis, from a patient treated with antithyroid drugs. The receptors originated from a woman aged 25-40 years with Graves disease.

In its sample, this clonotype was seen many times. This sequence joins TRBV7-9 and TRBJ1-1; possibly TRBD1 for D (6 bases). Trimming left V 5 bases short and J 7 bases short, with 11 bases between. Per the germline V gene, CDR1 is SEHNR and CDR2 is FQNEAQ (reference sequence). The CDR3 totals 12 residues. CDR3 nucleotides: TGTGCCAGCAGCGCTGGACAGTTTGAAGCTTTCTTT. Protein product: CASSAGQFEAFF.

This clonotype was found many times. The chain carries TRBV29-1 and TRBJ2-2; weak D call: TRBD1 (6 bases). V was pared by 4 bases and J by 5 bases, with 14 bases between. The CDR3 sequence is 14 residues long. From germline, CDR1 is SQVTM and CDR2 ANQGSEA. For the CDR3, the DNA is TGCAGCGTTGTGTCCGGGACACTGACCGGGGAGCTGTTTTTT. This sequence encodes CSVVSGTLTGELFF.

This rearrangement joins TRBV6-1 to TRBJ2-5, with a tentative D call TRBD1 (6 bases). Germline lookup yields CDR1 MNHNS and CDR2 SASEGT. CDR3 size: 12 residues. V was clipped by 7 bases and J by 2 bases, with 8 bases between them. The CDR3 bases are TGTGCCAGCAAGACAGGTCAAGAGACCCAGTACTTC. Its protein is CASKTGQETQYF.

The table lists this clonotype with many counts. The genes are TRBV14 and TRBJ1-1; maybe TRBD1 (5 bases). The V end lost 0 bases, the J end lost 1 base, and 9 bases lay between the germline ends. Germline CDR1 SGHDN, CDR2 FVKESK. The CDR3 runs 15 residues. This CDR3 is CASSQDGAGNTEAFF. Written as DNA, the CDR3 is TGTGCCAGCAGCCAAGACGGGGCGGGGAACACTGAAGCTTTCTTT. Full variable domain (outside the CDR3, taken from reference TRBV14 and TRBJ1-1): EAGVTQFPSHSVIEKGQTVTLRCDPISGHDNLYWYRRVMGKEIKFLLHFVKESKQDESGMPNNRFLAERTGGTYSTLKVQPAELEDSGVYFCASSQDGAGNTEAFFGQGTRLTVV.

The table lists this clonotype with many counts. This chain uses TRBV6-1 with TRBJ1-3, with unresolved D. CDR1 and CDR2 from the germline V gene are MNHNS and SASEGT. The CDR3 is 13 residues long. V lost 4 bases and J lost 2, with 6 bases in between. The CDR3 protein is CASSAGPGNTIYF. The CDR3 bases are TGTGCCAGCAGTGCGGGTCCTGGAAACACCATATATTTT.

There are many counts of this clonotype. V usage is TRBV27 and J usage is TRBJ1-5; D may be TRBD1 (6 bases). V lost 5 bases to trimming and J lost 4 bases, with 12 bases between them. The CDR3 length is 14 residues. Germline CDR1 is MNHEY and CDR2 is SMNVEV (reference sequence). The CDR3 loop is CASSLGQQNQPQHF. In nucleotides, the CDR3 is TGTGCCAGCAGTCTTGGACAGCAGAATCAGCCCCAGCATTTT.

About this clonotype itself: Possible read error: a much larger clone is one base away. This CDR3 fails to terminate in the conserved phenylalanine or tryptophan, so it likely reflects a read error. Here the CDR3 reads CASSLVRQGASEKLFL. CDR3 bases: TGTGCCAGCAGCTTAGTACGACAGGGGGCTAGTGAAAAACTGTTTCTT. This chain uses TRBV7-2 with TRBJ1-4; 10 nucleotides align to TRBD1. Germline lookup yields CDR1 SGHTA and CDR2 FQGNSA. The ends lost 1 base at V and 7 bases at J; junction bases unmatched: 6. This CDR3 is 16 amino acids long.

Here the CDR3 DNA reads TGCGCCAGCAGCCGAGGGGGGTCGGGGGCGGATACGCAGTATTTT. It encodes CASSRGGSGADTQYF. V and J are TRBV4-1 and TRBJ2-3, with D perhaps being TRBD1 or TRBD2 (6 bases each). Between the trimmed V and J ends, which lost 4 bases and 6 bases, there was a span of 17 bases. CDR3 length: 15 amino acids. The germline V gene encodes CDR1 MGHRA and CDR2 YSYEKL.

This clonotype showed up many times. J is TRBJ1-1 and V is TRBV14; TRBD1 agrees at 7 bases. Germline CDR1 is SGHDN and CDR2 is FVKESK. With 1 base clipped from V and 5 bases from J, the junction kept 1 base outside the gene matches. The CDR3 runs 13 residues. The CDR3 DNA is TGTGCCAGCAGCCAAGTGACAGGGACTGAAGCTTTCTTT. This translates into CASSQVTGTEAFF.

This clonotype was counted many times. The chain is built from TRBV7-2 and TRBJ2-1, with 8 bases that match TRBD2. The V segment lost 3 bases and the J segment 9 bases; nucleotides outside the gene matches: 10. The V gene's germline CDR1 is SGHTA and CDR2 FQGNSA. The CDR3 runs to 15 residues. The CDR3 protein is CASSLGTPGTSEQFF. The DNA for the CDR3 is TGTGCCAGCAGCTTGGGGACTCCGGGGACTAGTGAGCAGTTCTTC.

In its sample, this clonotype was seen many times. This rearrangement joins TRBV14 to TRBJ2-3; no clear D gene. Germline V gene sequence: CDR1 SGHDN, CDR2 FVKESK. CDR3 length equals 13 residues. The V end lost 2 bases, the J end lost 5 bases, and 8 bases lay between the germline ends. The CDR3 region is CASSQSLLDTQYF. DNA of the CDR3: TGTGCCAGCAGCCAATCGCTTCTAGATACGCAGTATTTT.

This clonotype was recorded many times. The rearrangement joins TRBV14 to TRBJ2-1; D tentatively reads TRBD1 or TRBD2 (5 bases each). This CDR3 is 15 amino acids long. CDR1 is SGHDN and CDR2 is FVKESK in the germline V gene. Deletions cut 3 bases from V and 8 bases from J, with 17 bases between. The CDR3 loop is CASSHLKLGRDEQFF. CDR3 DNA: TGTGCCAGCAGCCACCTCAAACTGGGACGGGATGAGCAGTTCTTC.

This clonotype was recorded at least ten times. The chain carries TRBV14 and TRBJ1-1, with D possibly matching TRBD1 (5 bases). Germline V lookup: CDR1 SGHDN, CDR2 FVKESK. Trimming took off 1 base at V and 9 bases at J, with 15 bases between the two ends. The CDR3 has 14 amino acids. Here the CDR3 reads CASSQAREVEKAFF. In nucleotides, the CDR3 is TGTGCCAGCAGCCAAGCCAGGGAAGTGGAGAAAGCTTTCTTT.

This clonotype has a count of ten or more. V usage is TRBV10-3 and J usage is TRBJ2-1; 11 bases agree with TRBD2. This CDR3 region has 15 residues. J lost 4 bases, V lost 4 bases, and 3 bases had no gene match. Germline loops: CDR1 ENHRY, CDR2 SYGVKD. The CDR3 nucleotides read TGTGCCATCAGTGTGACTAGCGGGACTTACAATGAGCAGTTCTTC. Amino acid sequence: CAISVTSGTYNEQFF.

V and J are TRBV19 and TRBJ1-3; no firm D call. With 7 bases removed from V and 2 bases from J, the gap between germline ends came to 9 bases. CDR3 size: 13 residues. From germline, CDR1 is LNHDA and CDR2 SQIVND (reference sequence). CDR3 region: CASKESPGNTIYF. CDR3 DNA sequence: TGTGCCAGTAAGGAGAGCCCTGGAAACACCATATATTTT.

This clonotype was observed a few times. The chain combines TRBV19 with TRBJ1-2; D possibly corresponds to TRBD1 (6 bases). Between the trimmed V and J ends, which lost 2 bases and 6 bases, there was a span of 22 bases. Germline CDR1 and CDR2: LNHDA and SQIVND (reference sequence). This CDR3 is built from 17 residues. CDR3 coding DNA: TGTGCCAGTAGTATAACCAGACAGGCTACGAATACGAATGGCTACACCTTC. Amino acid sequence: CASSITRQATNTNGYTF.

This clonotype has at least ten counts. The V and J genes are TRBV12-5 and TRBJ1-3, with D uncertain. V gave up 5 bases and J gave up 2 bases, with 25 bases separating them. This CDR3 contains 19 residues. Germline V lookup: CDR1 LGHNT, CDR2 FRNRAP. The CDR3 DNA sequence: TGTGCTAGTGGTCGGGTTGACATATCACGGACCGTCGCTGGAAACACCATATATTTT. Translating it yields CASGRVDISRTVAGNTIYF.

At least ten counts were recorded for this clonotype. The chain uses TRBV27 and TRBJ1-2; unclear D gene. Between the trimmed V and J ends, which lost 2 bases and 4 bases, there was a span of 17 bases. The CDR3 is made up of 16 amino acids. Germline values: CDR1 MNHEY, CDR2 SMNVEV (reference sequence). CDR3 sequence: CASSLKGGPTSYGYTF. The CDR3 coding sequence is TGTGCCAGCAGTTTAAAAGGAGGGCCGACGAGCTATGGCTACACCTTC.

The table lists this clonotype with many counts. The chain couples TRBV20-1 to TRBJ1-2; D is unclear. The length of the CDR3 is 13 residues. From germline, CDR1 is DFQATT and CDR2 SNEGSKA (reference sequence). The V end was cut by 4 bases, the J end by 4 bases, with 13 bases between. The CDR3 DNA follows: TGCAGTGCTACACAGCCCGTAGGCTATGGCTACACCTTC. This sequence encodes CSATQPVGYGYTF.

This clonotype was counted many times. The chain carries TRBV3-1 and TRBJ1-1; no firm D call. The CDR3 totals 14 residues. The germline CDR1 and CDR2 sequences are LGHDT and YNNKEL (reference sequence). Trimming pared 1 base from V and 4 bases from J, leaving 10 bases between. The CDR3 sequence is CASSQGWAGTEAFF. The CDR3 DNA follows: TGTGCCAGCAGCCAAGGGTGGGCGGGCACTGAAGCTTTCTTT.

This clonotype occurred many times. V usage is TRBV12-3 or TRBV12-4 and J usage is TRBJ2-3; 9 bases line up with TRBD2. The CDR3 extends over 16 amino acids. The V gene end was trimmed by 2 bases and the J gene end by 2 bases; junction bases not matched to a gene: 5. The CDR3 reads CASSLSLAGHTDTQYF. The CDR3 DNA is TGTGCCAGCAGTTTAAGTCTAGCGGGGCACACAGATACGCAGTATTTT.

This clonotype showed up just a few times. CDR3 sequence (DNA): TGTGCCAGCAGCTTATCGGGGTTCAATCAGCCCCAGCATTTT. Amino acid sequence: CASSLSGFNQPQHF. V is TRBV7-9 and J is TRBJ1-5; D remains ambiguous. CDR1 and CDR2 (germline): SEHNR, FQNEAQ (reference sequence). CDR3 length: 14 residues. Trimming removed 2 bases at V and 3 bases at J, with 8 bases between.

The V call is TRBV30, the J call TRBJ1-1; D unclear. V shed 5 bases and J shed 1 base, with 5 bases lying between them. The CDR3 runs 11 residues. Germline-derived CDR1 and CDR2 are GTSNPN and SVGIG (reference sequence). The CDR3, as DNA: TGTGCCTGGGCAAAGAACACTGAAGCTTTCTTT. Its translation is CAWAKNTEAFF. Full variable domain (remainder filled in from reference TRBV30 and TRBJ1-1): SQTIHQWPATLVQPVGSPLSLECTVEGTSNPNLYWYRQAAGRGLQLLFYSVGIGQISSEVPQNLSASRPQDRQFILSSKKLLLSDSGFYLCAWAKNTEAFFGQGTRLTVV.